The source of this T cell receptor (beta chain) is a study of cytomegalovirus exposure and HLA in healthy donors. Study-wide background: Sequencing of about 179 million T cells in an earlier analysis found around 120 million unique TCR beta sequences. Drawn from HLA-typed donors, about 85 million unique TCRs were held in an early data release. Study-wide results and caveats: TCR beta chains associated with HLA were, in a later analysis, more clonally expanded than equally common others. Indistinguishability led to the exclusion of some V segments, TRBV6-2 and TRBV6-3 included.

Of note for this clone: As yet, its antigen is unknown.

There are 18 residues in the CDR3. PCR used 60 Vbeta primers and 13 Jbeta primers. The method was immunoSEQ multiplex PCR; TCRdb's version includes in-frame clones alone and lacks a portion of them. The data show over 150,000 clones, with roughly four fifths seen just once and more than 1.2% held by the top ten. The chain carries TRBV1 and TRBJ2-1; TRBD2, the table's D call, was not compared with the DNA. TRBV1 is recorded as a pseudogene. The TCR comes from a man between 18 and 35 years old in good health and CMV-seronegative. Sequenced material: PBMCs. The CDR3 DNA reads TGCACCAGCAGCCGGGGCGGAAAGGCGGGGGAAAAACCGAATGAGCAGTTCTTC. Residues: CTSSRGGKAGEKPNEQFF.